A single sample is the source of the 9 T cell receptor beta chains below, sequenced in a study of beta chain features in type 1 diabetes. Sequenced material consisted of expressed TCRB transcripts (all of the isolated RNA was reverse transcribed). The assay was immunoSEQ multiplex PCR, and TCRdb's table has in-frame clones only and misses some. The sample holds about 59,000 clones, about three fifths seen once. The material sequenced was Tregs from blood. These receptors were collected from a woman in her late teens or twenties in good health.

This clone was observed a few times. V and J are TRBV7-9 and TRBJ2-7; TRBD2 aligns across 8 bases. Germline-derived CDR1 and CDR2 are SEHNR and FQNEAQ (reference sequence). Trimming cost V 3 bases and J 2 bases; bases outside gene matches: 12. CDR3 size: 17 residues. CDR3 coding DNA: TGTGCCAGCAGCTTCTCGGAGGGTAGCGGGGCTACCTACGAGCAGTACTTC. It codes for CASSFSEGSGATYEQYF. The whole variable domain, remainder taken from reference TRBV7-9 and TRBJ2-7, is DTGVSQNPRHKITKRGQNVTFRCDPISEHNRLYWYRQTLGQGPEFLTYFQNEAQLEKSRLLSDRFSAERPKGSFSTLEIQRTEQGDSAMYLCASSFSEGSGATYEQYFGPGTRLTVT.

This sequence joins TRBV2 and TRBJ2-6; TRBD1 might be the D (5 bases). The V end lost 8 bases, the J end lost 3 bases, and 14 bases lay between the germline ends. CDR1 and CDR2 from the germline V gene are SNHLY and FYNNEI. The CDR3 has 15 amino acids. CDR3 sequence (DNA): TGTGCCAGCGGTCGCAGGGCCTATGGGGCCAACGTCCTGACTTTC. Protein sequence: CASGRRAYGANVLTF.

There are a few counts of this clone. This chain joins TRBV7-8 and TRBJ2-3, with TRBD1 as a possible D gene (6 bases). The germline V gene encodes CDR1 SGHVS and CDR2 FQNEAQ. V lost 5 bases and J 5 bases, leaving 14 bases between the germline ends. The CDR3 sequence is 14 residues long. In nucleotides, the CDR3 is TGTGCCAGCAGCGATTACAGGGCCGGAGATACGCAGTATTTT. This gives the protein CASSDYRAGDTQYF.

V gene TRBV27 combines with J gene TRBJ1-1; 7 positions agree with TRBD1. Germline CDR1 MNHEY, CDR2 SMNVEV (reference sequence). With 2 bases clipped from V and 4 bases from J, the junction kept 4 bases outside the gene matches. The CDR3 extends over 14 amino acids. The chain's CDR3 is CASSLRAGGTEAFF. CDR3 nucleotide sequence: TGTGCCAGCAGTTTACGGGCAGGGGGCACTGAAGCTTTCTTT.

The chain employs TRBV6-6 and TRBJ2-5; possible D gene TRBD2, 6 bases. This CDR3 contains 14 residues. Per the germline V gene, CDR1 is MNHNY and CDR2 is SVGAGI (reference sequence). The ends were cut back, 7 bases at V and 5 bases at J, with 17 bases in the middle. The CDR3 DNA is TGTGCCAGCACCACGACTCCGGGGAGGGAGACCCAGTACTTC. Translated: CASTTTPGRETQYF.

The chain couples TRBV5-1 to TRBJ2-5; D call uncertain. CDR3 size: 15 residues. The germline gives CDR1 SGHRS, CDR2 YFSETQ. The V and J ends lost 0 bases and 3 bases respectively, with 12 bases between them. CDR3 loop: CASSLGSVAEETQYF. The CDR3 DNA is TGCGCCAGCAGCTTGGGATCGGTAGCTGAAGAGACCCAGTACTTC. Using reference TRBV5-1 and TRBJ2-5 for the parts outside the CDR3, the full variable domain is KAGVTQTPRYLIKTRGQQVTLSCSPISGHRSVSWYQQTPGQGLQFLFEYFSETQRNKGNFPGRFSGRQFSNSRSEMNVSTLELGDSALYLCASSLGSVAEETQYFGPGTRLLVL.

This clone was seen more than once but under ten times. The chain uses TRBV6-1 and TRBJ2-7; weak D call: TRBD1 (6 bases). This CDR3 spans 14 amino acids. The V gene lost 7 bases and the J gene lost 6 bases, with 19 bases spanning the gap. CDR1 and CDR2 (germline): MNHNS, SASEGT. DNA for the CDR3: TGTGCCAGCATTTTACAGGGCCCCTTCAGCGAGCAGTACTTC. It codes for CASILQGPFSEQYF.

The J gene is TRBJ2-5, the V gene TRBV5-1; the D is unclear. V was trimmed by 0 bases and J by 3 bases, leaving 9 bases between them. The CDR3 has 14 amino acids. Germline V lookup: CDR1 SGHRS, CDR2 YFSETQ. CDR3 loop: CASSLGLLEETQYF. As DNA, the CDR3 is TGCGCCAGCAGCTTGGGACTTTTAGAAGAGACCCAGTACTTC.

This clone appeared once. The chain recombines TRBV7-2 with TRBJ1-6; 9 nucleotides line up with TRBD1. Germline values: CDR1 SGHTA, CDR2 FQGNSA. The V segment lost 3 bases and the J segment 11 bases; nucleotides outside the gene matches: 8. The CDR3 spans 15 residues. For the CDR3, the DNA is TGTGCCAGCAGCTTTGGTGGACAGGGGTGGACACCCCTCCACTTT. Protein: CASSFGGQGWTPLHF. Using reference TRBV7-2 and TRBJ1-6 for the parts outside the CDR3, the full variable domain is GAGVSQSPSNKVTEKGKDVELRCDPISGHTALYWYRQSLGQGLEFLIYFQGNSAPDKSGLPSDRFSAERTGGSVSTLTIQRTQQEDSAVYLCASSFGGQGWTPLHFGNGTRLTVT.